The entry that follows covers one T cell receptor (beta chain) sequence. Authors' methods: For nucleated cells, counts were estimated from reference gene primer amplification. Only in-frame clones appear in the TCRdb table, and some are missing; sequencing was by immunoSEQ multiplex PCR. V, J and clone size are taken as reported in that table, and D and trimming were inferred from the DNA itself. The sample has about 120,000 clones, about four fifths seen once. The sample originates from a study of blood T cell repertoires in COVID-19. In the study overall: The United States, Italy and Spain provided the acute and convalescent COVID-19 samples. T cells, B-cell-depleted T cells, or PBMCs provided the cDNA or gDNA that served as material.

This CDR3 region has 14 residues. CDR1 and CDR2 (germline): LNHNV, YYDKDF (reference sequence). Trimming took off 0 bases at V and 7 bases at J, with 12 bases between the two ends. This clonotype originated in a man aged 70 or older with acute or convalescent COVID-19. Source material: peripheral blood. The genes are TRBV15 and TRBJ1-2, with D unresolved. CDR3 amino acids: CATSRDDLGFGYTF. The CDR3 region has the DNA TGTGCCACCAGCAGAGATGACTTAGGTTTTGGCTACACCTTC.